Below are 14 T cell receptor beta chains sequenced from a single sample in a study of T cells in Graves' hyperthyroidism and ophthalmopathy. From RNA transcripts, TCR beta CDR3 regions were amplified. Researchers ran a first-round RT-PCR on the TCR CDR3 using the HTBI primer set. TCRdb itself ran the multiplex PCR reads through MiXCR, one entry per CDR3 protein. The sample comprises 500,000 to 750,000 distinct CDR3 sequences, around 14% of which are singletons, and about 6.6% rests with the top ten. What was sequenced was blood. The source is a young woman with Graves' ophthalmopathy.

This clonotype was counted ten times or more. The chain carries TRBV12-3 or TRBV12-4 and TRBJ1-4; D unclear. V lost 1 base and J lost 1, with 4 bases in between. This CDR3 is 14 amino acids long. CDR3 loop: CASSLVQTNEKLFF. The CDR3 DNA is TGTGCCAGCAGTTTAGTTCAAACTAATGAAAAACTGTTTTTT.

Details on this clonotype: A read error is possible here, since a much larger clone lies one base away. CDR3 loop: CASSPRGFNEQFF. DNA of the CDR3: TGTGCCAGCAGTCCCCGGGGCTTCAATGAGCAGTTCTTC. This chain connects TRBV12-3 or TRBV12-4 to TRBJ2-1, with D perhaps being TRBD1 or TRBD2 (5 bases each). The CDR3 is 13 residues long. V shed 5 bases and J shed 6 bases, with 11 bases lying between them.

Many counts were recorded for this clonotype. The chain links TRBV19 to TRBJ1-5; D call uncertain. CDR1 is LNHDA and CDR2 is SQIVND in the germline V gene (reference sequence). The length of the CDR3 is 16 residues. V lost 5 bases and J lost 1, with 15 bases in between. CDR3 amino acids: CASSRVEGRSNQPQHF. The CDR3 bases are TGTGCCAGTAGTCGGGTGGAAGGGCGGAGCAATCAGCCCCAGCATTTT.

This clonotype came up a few times. The chain couples TRBV25-1 to TRBJ1-2; 9 nucleotides agree with TRBD1. V trimming: 2 bases; J trimming: 3 bases; junction bases outside the gene matches: 7. Germline assignment: CDR1 MGHDK and CDR2 SYGVNS. The CDR3 is 16 residues long. As DNA, the CDR3 is TGTGCCAGCAGTGAAACCGGGACAGGGCTGCACTATGGCTACACCTTC. It codes for CASSETGTGLHYGYTF.

This clonotype was seen repeatedly, ten times or more. This chain connects TRBV28 to TRBJ2-5, with D perhaps given as TRBD1 or TRBD2 (5 bases each). CDR1 MDHEN and CDR2 SYDVKM come from the germline V gene. V dropped 6 bases and J dropped 2 bases, with 16 bases sitting between them. The CDR3 is made up of 15 amino acids. In DNA, the CDR3 is TGTGCCAGCAGCTCCTCCGTTGGGGGACAAGAGACCCAGTACTTC. This translates into CASSSSVGGQETQYF.

This clonotype was counted only a few times. It may be a read error: a sequence one base away is much more abundant. The rearrangement joins TRBV27 to TRBJ2-7; either TRBD1 or TRBD2 may fit D (6 bases each). From germline, CDR1 is MNHEY and CDR2 SMNVEV (reference sequence). The CDR3 sequence is 15 residues long. As DNA, the CDR3 is TGTGCCAGCGGTTTATCCACGGGGGCCTCCTACGAGCAGTACTTC. As protein: CASGLSTGASYEQYF.

This clonotype was seen ten or more times. J is TRBJ2-2 and V is TRBV12-3 or TRBV12-4; the D gene is possibly TRBD1 (6 bases). Trimming pared 5 bases from V and 2 bases from J, leaving 9 bases between. The CDR3 runs 14 residues. CDR3 in amino acids: CASSHRVNTGELFF. In DNA form, the CDR3 reads TGTGCCAGCAGTCACAGGGTTAACACCGGGGAGCTGTTTTTT.

The V call is TRBV29-1, the J call TRBJ2-1; 8 bases are a match to TRBD2. The length of the CDR3 is 12 residues. In germline, CDR1 is SQVTM, CDR2 ANQGSEA. The V segment lost 4 bases and the J segment 10 bases; nucleotides outside the gene matches: 6. The CDR3 nucleotides are TGCAGCGTTGCGGGGGGGCTTCGGGAGCAGTTCTTC. It encodes CSVAGGLREQFF.

This clonotype was seen at least ten times. The chain has TRBV20-1 and TRBJ2-3, with 13 bases identical to TRBD2. CDR1 is DFQATT, CDR2 SNEGSKA, per germline (reference sequence). V lost 5 bases and J lost 6; bases outside the gene matches: 8. This CDR3 has 15 amino acids. The CDR3 DNA reads as TGCAGTGCTCCTAGGACTAGCGGGAGTGGGGATACGCAGTATTTT. It yields the protein CSAPRTSGSGDTQYF.

Turning to this clonotype: This may arise from a read error, as a much more abundant clone is one base away. This chain connects TRBV28 to TRBJ2-7; 10 nucleotides agree with TRBD2. Germline V CDR1 and CDR2: MDHEN, SYDVKM. J gave up 4 bases and V 5 bases, and 17 bases lay outside the gene matches. CDR3 size: 18 residues. The DNA of the CDR3 is TGTGCCAGCAGTCTCGGGGTAGCGGGAGGCCCACCTGGGTACGAGCAGTACTTC. Amino acid sequence: CASSLGVAGGPPGYEQYF.

In its sample, this clonotype was seen a few times. The CDR3 here is CASSQDLWTEPYGYTF. CDR3 DNA sequence: TGTGCCAGCAGCCAAGATCTTTGGACAGAACCCTATGGCTACACCTTC. The J gene is TRBJ1-2, the V gene TRBV4-2; D might be TRBD1 (6 bases). The CDR3 is 16 residues long. Germline loops: CDR1 LGHNA, CDR2 YNFKEQ. Trimming took 0 bases from V and 4 from J, leaving 15 bases between them.

The CDR3: CASSIGQGPYNEQFF. CDR3 sequence (DNA): TGTGCCAGTAGTATTGGGCAGGGGCCTTACAATGAGCAGTTCTTC. V and J are TRBV19 and TRBJ2-1; perhaps TRBD1 as D (6 bases). The CDR3 is made up of 15 amino acids. With 3 bases removed from V and 4 bases from J, the gap between germline ends came to 13 bases. From germline, CDR1 is LNHDA and CDR2 SQIVND (reference sequence).

This clonotype was detected many times. The CDR3 nucleotides read TGTGCCAGCAGCCACCGTTGGGCGGTAGATACGCAGTATTTT. It specifies CASSHRWAVDTQYF. The rearrangement joins TRBV3-1 to TRBJ2-3; D call uncertain. CDR1 and CDR2 from the germline V gene are LGHDT and YNNKEL (reference sequence). Between the trimmed V and J ends, which lost 3 bases and 5 bases, there was a span of 12 bases. The CDR3 is 14 amino acids.

This clonotype was detected ten times or more. The chain joins TRBV5-1 to TRBJ2-2, with a possible D match to TRBD2 (5 bases). Per germline, CDR1 SGHRS and CDR2 YFSETQ. There are 13 residues in the CDR3. Trimming stripped 3 bases from V and 2 bases from J, with 5 bases between. Here the CDR3 reads CASSSGNTGELFF. The DNA of the CDR3 is TGCGCCAGCAGCTCGGGAAACACCGGGGAGCTGTTTTTT. Looking up the rest from reference TRBV5-1 and TRBJ2-2 gives the full variable domain: KAGVTQTPRYLIKTRGQQVTLSCSPISGHRSVSWYQQTPGQGLQFLFEYFSETQRNKGNFPGRFSGRQFSNSRSEMNVSTLELGDSALYLCASSSGNTGELFFGEGSRLTVL.